Described below is a single TCR beta chain sequence and its context. The antigen is unknown. Clones were sequenced by immunoSEQ multiplex PCR, and TCRdb holds only the in-frame ones, with some missing. The top ten hold approximately 15% of the sample, which has approximately 120,000 clones, 70% to 90% seen once. CDR1 SGDLS and CDR2 YYNGEE come from the germline V gene. There are 14 residues in the CDR3. Deletions cut 4 bases from V and 3 bases from J, with 10 bases between. This sample was taken from a study of T cell responses to AZD1222 COVID-19 vaccine. Whole-study findings and limits: At baseline, seropositivity was found in only five or six AZD1222 recipients. Clonal diversity was possibly underestimated, and white British individuals and females predominated among donors. A rise in Spike-specific TCR breadth and depth followed two AZD1222 doses.

The chain joins TRBV9 to TRBJ2-2, with D unresolved. Sequencing used peripheral blood, obtained on day 0 of AZD1222 vaccination. The clonotype was recovered from an adult in good health. CDR3 loop: CASSPRVDTGELFF. The DNA of the CDR3 is TGTGCCAGCAGCCCACGGGTGGACACCGGGGAGCTGTTTTTT. The complete variable domain, with remaining parts taken from reference TRBV9 and TRBJ2-2, reads DSGVTQTPKHLITATGQRVTLRCSPRSGDLSVYWYQQSLDQGLQFLIQYYNGEERAKGNILERFSAQQFPDLHSELNLSSLELGDSALYFCASSPRVDTGELFFGEGSRLTVL.